One sample yielded the 22 T cell receptor beta chains listed below, sequenced in a study of Graves' ophthalmopathy and Graves' hyperthyroidism (dated by TCRdb to about 2018). The listed sequencing device is Illumina HiSeq 2000. TCR beta CDR3 regions were amplified from RNA transcripts for repertoire sequencing. The first round of RT-PCR was done with HTBI primers and the Qiagen OneStep RT-PCR kit, and was followed by a second round of multiplex PCR, then size selection and purification. TCRdb cleaned the public reads at Q25 with fastp, built clones with MiXCR and kept in-frame beta chains. Entries that share a CDR3 protein sequence are merged under the most common genes and DNA. Counted in this sample were fewer than 600,000 distinct CDR3 sequences; about an eighth of them appeared once. 8% to 10% of the sample is taken by the ten largest. The sample was blood. All receptors come from a woman in her 30s with Graves' ophthalmopathy. Donor details come from another sample of the same person, matched by shared clones.

This clonotype was found many times. V usage is TRBV4-1 and J usage is TRBJ2-5; unclear D gene. CDR1 is MGHRA, CDR2 YSYEKL, per germline. The CDR3 runs to 16 residues. V gave up 1 base and J gave up 7 bases, with 19 bases separating them. CDR3 coding DNA: TGCGCCAGCAGCCAAGGAGAATTGGGCAGTCAATGGACCCAGTACTTC. This codes for CASSQGELGSQWTQYF.

The sample holds many counts of this clonotype. The gene calls are TRBV4-1 and TRBJ1-1; 9 nucleotides line up with TRBD1. With 4 bases clipped from V and 10 bases from J, the junction kept 7 bases outside the gene matches. This CDR3 has 13 amino acids. CDR1 is MGHRA and CDR2 is YSYEKL in the germline V gene. The CDR3 DNA reads as TGCGCCAGCAGCCTCGGACAGGGGAACGGAGCTTTCTTT. Amino acid sequence: CASSLGQGNGAFF.

This clonotype was observed at least ten times. The chain carries TRBV4-1 and TRBJ1-5, with TRBD1 identical over 8 bases. The V segment lost 5 bases and the J segment 4 bases; nucleotides outside the gene matches: 10. The CDR3 extends over 16 amino acids. Germline-derived CDR1 and CDR2 are MGHRA and YSYEKL. The CDR3 loop reads CASSIKSGQANQPQHF. In nucleotides, the CDR3 is TGCGCCAGCAGCATCAAATCGGGACAGGCTAATCAGCCCCAGCATTTT.

This clonotype has at least ten counts. This rearrangement joins TRBV2 to TRBJ1-6, with D possibly TRBD1 on 6 matching bases. The CDR3 has 16 amino acids. V dropped 5 bases and J dropped 7 bases, with 18 bases sitting between them. Per the germline V gene, CDR1 is SNHLY and CDR2 is FYNNEI. The CDR3 sequence: CASSILWDKQNSPLHF. In DNA, the CDR3 is TGTGCCAGCAGTATACTCTGGGACAAACAAAATTCACCCCTCCACTTT.

This clonotype was observed a handful of times. This rearrangement joins TRBV12-3 or TRBV12-4 to TRBJ2-7, with TRBD1 as a possible D gene (6 bases). The CDR3 has 14 amino acids. With 8 bases removed from V and 4 bases from J, the gap between germline ends came to 18 bases. This CDR3 is CASGQFTLAYEQYF. The CDR3 DNA reads as TGTGCCAGCGGACAGTTTACCCTAGCTTACGAGCAGTACTTC.

This clonotype was detected many times. V usage is TRBV30 and J usage is TRBJ1-2; 9 positions agree with TRBD1. The V segment lost 4 bases and the J segment 7 bases; nucleotides outside the gene matches: 13. There are 15 residues in the CDR3. Germline V gene lookup returns CDR1 GTSNPN and CDR2 SVGIG (reference sequence). This chain's CDR3 is CAWKFIFGTGFGYTF. CDR3 sequence (DNA): TGTGCCTGGAAGTTTATTTTCGGGACAGGGTTTGGCTACACCTTC.

This clonotype was recorded at least ten times. The J gene is TRBJ2-2, the V gene TRBV5-1, with D perhaps given as TRBD1 or TRBD2 (5 bases each). Trimming shortened V by 0 bases and J by 5 bases, and 17 bases separated the two germline ends. This CDR3 contains 17 residues. CDR1 is SGHRS and CDR2 is YFSETQ in the germline V gene. The CDR3 DNA sequence: TGCGCCAGCAGCTTGGTTATAGGGACGGTTCGGACCGGGGAGCTGTTTTTT. Protein product: CASSLVIGTVRTGELFF. The full variable domain, completed using reference TRBV5-1 and TRBJ2-2, is KAGVTQTPRYLIKTRGQQVTLSCSPISGHRSVSWYQQTPGQGLQFLFEYFSETQRNKGNFPGRFSGRQFSNSRSEMNVSTLELGDSALYLCASSLVIGTVRTGELFFGEGSRLTVL.

This clonotype was recorded at least ten times. This chain connects TRBV6-1 to TRBJ1-5, with 8 bases fitting TRBD1. Looked up from germline, CDR1 is MNHNS and CDR2 is SASEGT. This CDR3 has 15 amino acids. The junction had 8 bases not matched to a gene; V was cut back by 4 bases and J by 6 bases. CDR3 protein: CASSGTGTGSQPQHF. CDR3 bases: TGTGCCAGCAGTGGGACAGGGACTGGGAGTCAGCCCCAGCATTTT.

CDR3 protein: CASSDNGQIGYTF. The CDR3 DNA reads TGTGCCAGCAGTGATAACGGACAGATCGGCTACACCTTC. This chain links TRBV6-1 with TRBJ1-2; possible D gene TRBD1, 6 bases. The CDR3 has 13 amino acids. Germline lookup yields CDR1 MNHNS and CDR2 SASEGT. V shed 3 bases and J shed 8 bases, with 13 bases lying between them.

This clonotype showed up just a few times. The V call is TRBV30, the J call TRBJ1-1; D is unclear. This CDR3 has 13 amino acids. Germline V CDR1 and CDR2: GTSNPN, SVGIG (reference sequence). Trimming shortened V by 8 bases and J by 0 bases, and 13 bases separated the two germline ends. The CDR3 coding sequence is TGTGCCCTGGGCAGTTTGATGAACACTGAAGCTTTCTTT. This gives the protein CALGSLMNTEAFF.

This chain joins TRBV20-1 and TRBJ2-7, with D perhaps matching TRBD2 (5 bases). Germline V gene sequence: CDR1 DFQATT, CDR2 SNEGSKA (reference sequence). The CDR3 spans 14 residues. V shed 1 base and J shed 3 bases, with 13 bases lying between them. This CDR3 is CSARGVGSRYEQYF. CDR3 nucleotide sequence: TGCAGTGCTAGAGGGGTTGGGAGCCGCTACGAGCAGTACTTC.

A word on this clonotype: With a much larger clone just one base away, this may be a read error. V gene TRBV20-1 combines with J gene TRBJ1-2, with TRBD1 as a possible D gene (5 bases). V dropped 5 bases and J dropped 10 bases, with 11 bases sitting between them. CDR3 length: 10 amino acids. The germline V gene has CDR1 DFQATT and CDR2 SNEGSKA (reference sequence). DNA of the CDR3: TGCAGTGCTCGCAGGGACGACTACACCTTC. Translated, it gives CSARRDDYTF.

V is TRBV7-2 and J is TRBJ1-2; the match to TRBD1 covers 9 bases. Looked up from germline, CDR1 is SGHTA and CDR2 is FQGNSA. V was clipped by 0 bases and J by 8 bases; unmatched bases: 10. This CDR3 has 16 residues. CDR3 sequence reads: CASSLAGATGGGGYTF. CDR3 bases: TGTGCCAGCAGCTTAGCAGGGGCGACAGGGGGTGGGGGCTACACCTTC.

This clonotype has a count of ten or more. The V and J genes are TRBV28 and TRBJ2-7; the D call may be TRBD1 or TRBD2 (7 bases each). Trimming left V 7 bases short and J 3 bases short, with 16 bases between. There are 14 residues in the CDR3. Germline values: CDR1 MDHEN, CDR2 SYDVKM. CDR3 amino acids: CASTRGGKIYEQYF. CDR3 bases: TGTGCCAGCACCAGGGGGGGGAAGATCTACGAGCAGTACTTC.

This clonotype has more than one count but fewer than ten. The chain combines TRBV20-1 with TRBJ2-6; D call uncertain. CDR3 length: 15 residues. CDR1 is DFQATT, CDR2 SNEGSKA, per germline (reference sequence). Trimming removed 2 bases at V and 1 base at J, with 9 bases between. The CDR3 loop is CSARNSRSGANVLTF. The CDR3 DNA reads TGCAGTGCTAGAAACAGTCGGTCTGGGGCCAACGTCCTGACTTTC.

Many counts were recorded for this clonotype. The chain employs TRBV27 and TRBJ1-1; D perhaps matches TRBD1 (5 bases). Trimming removed 2 bases from V and 1 base from J, with 20 bases in between. This CDR3 is 18 amino acids long. The germline V gene has CDR1 MNHEY and CDR2 SMNVEV (reference sequence). The CDR3 DNA reads as TGTGCCAGCAGTTTAATCGCCCGAACTTTCCAGGGGAACACTGAAGCTTTCTTT. Its translation: CASSLIARTFQGNTEAFF.

This clonotype was seen a few times. One end of the junction does not line up with germline, which may come from a read error. V gene TRBV19 combines with J gene TRBJ1-1; D is ambiguous. Looked up from germline, CDR1 is LNHDA and CDR2 is SQIVND (reference sequence). The CDR3 is made up of 12 amino acids. The CDR3 region is CASIRLAAEACF. The CDR3 DNA follows: TGTGCCAGTATTCGATTGGCGGCTGAAGCTTGCTTT.

The sample holds many counts of this clonotype. J is TRBJ1-6 and V is TRBV6-1; D gene uncertain. CDR3 size: 9 residues. Looked up from germline, CDR1 is MNHNS and CDR2 is SASEGT. V lost 7 bases, J lost 8 bases, and 0 bases lay in between. The CDR3 nucleotides read TGTGCCAGCAATTCACCCCTCCACTTT. Its translation: CASNSPLHF.

In this sample, this clonotype turned up many times. This chain connects TRBV6-1 to TRBJ2-5, with 11 bases that match TRBD2. The germline gives CDR1 MNHNS, CDR2 SASEGT. The CDR3 has 15 residues. J lost 7 bases, V lost 2 bases, and 6 bases had no gene match. CDR3 DNA: TGTGCCAGCAGTGAACTGGGACTAGCGGTCCCGACCCAGTACTTC. Amino acid sequence: CASSELGLAVPTQYF.

Many counts were recorded for this clonotype. The chain joins TRBV6-1 to TRBJ2-4; D unclear. The V gene's germline CDR1 is MNHNS and CDR2 SASEGT. The CDR3 is 15 amino acids. Trimming stripped 7 bases from V and 1 base from J, with 14 bases between. Here the CDR3 reads CASMDLNKAKNIQYF. The CDR3, as DNA: TGTGCCAGCATGGACCTAAATAAGGCCAAAAACATTCAGTACTTC.

The chain joins TRBV15 to TRBJ1-1; 8 bases match TRBD1. The length of the CDR3 is 17 residues. The germline gives CDR1 LNHNV, CDR2 YYDKDF (reference sequence). J lost 4 bases, V lost 0 bases, and 10 bases had no gene match. The CDR3 bases are TGTGCCACCAGCAGAGACACGACAGGGGCGGGTAGCACTGAAGCTTTCTTT. This gives the protein CATSRDTTGAGSTEAFF.

This clonotype was observed many times. This rearrangement joins TRBV20-1 to TRBJ1-1, with D possibly TRBD1 on 5 matching bases. Germline V lookup: CDR1 DFQATT, CDR2 SNEGSKA (reference sequence). CDR3 length equals 15 residues. Deletions cut 4 bases from V and 4 bases from J, with 19 bases between. The CDR3 loop is CSATLSGLLGTEAFF. The DNA for the CDR3 is TGCAGTGCTACACTCTCAGGGCTCCTGGGCACTGAAGCTTTCTTT.